This T cell receptor (beta chain) came from a study of blood T cell repertoires in COVID-19 (dated by TCRdb to about 2020). The study in broad terms: Samples from collaborators originated in the United States, Italy and Spain and spanned both the acute and convalescent phases of COVID-19. Deeply sampled blood TCRbeta repertoires from subjects exposed to, actively infected with, or recovered from COVID-19 were included in the dataset. The repertoires were released in a freely available public database meant as a resource for research on the immune response to SARS-CoV-2. Samples were obtained from the ongoing ImmuneRACE study (first 160 participants) and from approximately 1,200 subjects provided by 6 global collaborators. The material from the prospective study consisted of cDNA or gDNA derived from T cells, B-cell-depleted T cells, or PBMCs. Where available, HLA class I and class II types were taken from metadata supplied by the sample provider and were not determined by assay-based typing. Nearly every sample came with metadata listing a de-identified subject ID, COVID-19 status, age in years and sex.

The immunoSEQ Assay, a bias-controlled multiplex PCR, was used to amplify TCRbeta CDR3 regions from genomic DNA. On the authors' methods: The number of nucleated cells in each sample was estimated by amplification of reference gene primers within the assay. To quantify the absolute abundance of each unique TCRbeta CDR3 rearrangement, sequence reads were collapsed and filtered. For each sample, productive Simpson clonality was calculated as the square root of Simpson's diversity index across productive rearrangements. What TCRdb holds here is the immuneACCESS table cut down to in-frame rearrangements. Part of the clones is not present; checked against another copy, under half of the missing clones reflect an unresolved V gene, and the others are unexplained. That table gives V, J and clone size, and the DNA gave D and trimming. This sample has under 300,000 clones in its table, and about 80% of those were observed once. Of the sample, approximately 9.6% is held by the ten largest clones.

Paper-wide results and their limitations: The quantity of clinical and demographic metadata differed by source and by participant and was supplied without curation.

Ends trimmed: V by 2 bases, J by 7 bases; bases unmatched to a gene: 8. Inclusive of the bounding cysteine and phenylalanine, the CDR3 is 16 residues long. CDR3 DNA is the only sequence kept; it has 48 bases, read in frame from the first base. CDR1 and CDR2 (SGDLS, YYNGEE) derive from the germline V gene. In the case of this clone: Its target antigen remains unknown. The record has no base qualities; no much larger clone is one base away.

Each collaborating institution followed its own protocols to collect whole blood in K2EDTA tubes. For TCRbeta analysis, collaborators shipped samples in one of three forms: frozen whole blood, isolated PBMCs, or DNA extracted from either of those sample types. The chain joins TRBV9 to TRBJ2-3, with 12 junctional bases fitting TRBD2. Sequencing was performed on peripheral blood. The receptor was isolated from a woman older than 75 with acute or convalescent COVID-19. CDR3 region: CASSVPSGGGRNTQYF. In nucleotide form, the sequence is TGTGCCAGCAGCGTTCCTAGCGGGGGGGGAAGGAATACGCAGTATTTT.